This passage covers 25 T cell receptor beta chains from one sample sequenced in a study of blood T cell repertoires in COVID-19. Clones were read by immunoSEQ multiplex PCR, and TCRdb kept only the in-frame ones, dropping some. The data hold around 300,000 clones, with roughly 90% observed a single time. Sequencing was carried out using peripheral blood. Every receptor here comes from a woman aged 25-40 years with active or convalescent COVID-19.

The chain recombines TRBV18 with TRBJ2-7; D gene ambiguous. The germline V gene encodes CDR1 KGHSH and CDR2 LQKENI. Trimming shortened V by 4 bases and J by 3 bases, and 16 bases separated the two germline ends. This CDR3 is 15 amino acids long. Written as DNA, the CDR3 is TGTGCCAGCTCACATAGAGACTCTCCTATCTACGAGCAGTACTTC. The encoded protein is CASSHRDSPIYEQYF. The full variable domain, its missing parts supplied by reference TRBV18 and TRBJ2-7, is NAGVMQNPRHLVRRRGQEARLRCSPMKGHSHVYWYRQLPEEGLKFMVYLQKENIIDESGMPKERFSAEFPKEGPSILRIQQVVRGDSAAYFCASSHRDSPIYEQYFGPGTRLTVT.

The chain employs TRBV6-5 and TRBJ1-2; no clear D. Trimming removed 6 bases at V and 4 bases at J, with 9 bases between. CDR1 and CDR2 from the germline V gene are MNHEY and SVGAGI. This CDR3 is built from 12 residues. The CDR3 protein is CASSLGIYGYTF. The DNA for the CDR3 is TGTGCCAGCAGCCTAGGTATCTATGGCTACACCTTC.

J is TRBJ1-1 and V is TRBV18, with a tentative D call TRBD1 (5 bases). CDR1 is KGHSH and CDR2 is LQKENI in the germline V gene. Trimming removed 3 bases at V and 1 base at J, with 12 bases between. CDR3 length: 15 residues. The CDR3 nucleotides read TGTGCCAGCTCACCTTGGCGGGGGGAGAACACTGAAGCTTTCTTT. Translation gives CASSPWRGENTEAFF.

V usage is TRBV7-2 and J usage is TRBJ2-1; a possible D gene is TRBD1 (6 bases). The V end was cut by 3 bases, the J end by 2 bases, with 11 bases between. The CDR3 sequence is 15 residues long. CDR1 is SGHTA and CDR2 is FQGNSA in the germline V gene. CDR3 nucleotide sequence: TGTGCCAGCAGCTTCGGGCAGGGGCCCTACAATGAGCAGTTCTTC. Its translation: CASSFGQGPYNEQFF.

This chain joins TRBV28 and TRBJ1-6; the D gene is possibly TRBD1 (5 bases). The CDR3 consists of 15 residues. V lost 6 bases and J 12 bases, leaving 21 bases between the germline ends. Germline values: CDR1 MDHEN, CDR2 SYDVKM. The CDR3 loop is CASRPQGGLIEPLHF. CDR3 DNA: TGTGCCAGCAGGCCCCAGGGAGGCTTAATTGAACCCCTCCACTTT. The variable domain in full, with the rest retrieved from reference TRBV28 and TRBJ1-6, is DVKVTQSSRYLVKRTGEKVFLECVQDMDHENMFWYRQDPGLGLRLIYFSYDVKMKEKGDIPEGYSVSREKKERFSLILESASTNQTSMYLCASRPQGGLIEPLHFGNGTRLTVT.

This rearrangement joins TRBV12-3 or TRBV12-4 to TRBJ2-7, with 7 bases aligning to TRBD1. J was trimmed by 3 bases and V by 8 bases; bases with no gene match: 4. The CDR3 is made up of 12 amino acids. CDR3 sequence: CASSPGGYEQYF. CDR3 nucleotides: TGTGCCAGCTCTCCAGGGGGCTACGAGCAGTACTTC.

The chain uses TRBV7-9 and TRBJ1-2, with 8 positions matching TRBD1. V lost 4 bases, J lost 4 bases, and 8 bases stayed unmatched. CDR1 and CDR2 from the germline V gene are SEHNR and FQNEAQ (reference sequence). There are 15 residues in the CDR3. DNA of the CDR3: TGTGCCAGCAGCTCTACGGGACAGGTTCTCTATGGCTACACCTTC. Its translation: CASSSTGQVLYGYTF.

The chain links TRBV5-1 to TRBJ2-7; maybe TRBD1 (7 bases). The CDR3 has 13 residues. Trimming cost V 5 bases and J 6 bases, with 15 bases left between them. The germline gives CDR1 SGHRS, CDR2 YFSETQ. For the CDR3, the DNA is TGCGCCAGCAGACCGACAGGGACTGGCGAGCAGTACTTC. As protein: CASRPTGTGEQYF.

V is TRBV2 and J is TRBJ2-1; D perhaps matches TRBD2 (5 bases). Germline CDR1 is SNHLY and CDR2 is FYNNEI. This CDR3 spans 16 amino acids. Trimming left V 8 bases short and J 7 bases short, with 24 bases between. The DNA for the CDR3 is TGTGCCAGCTCCTCTCTCCGGGATCCTAATGGAAATGAGCAGTTCTTC. Translated: CASSSLRDPNGNEQFF.

The rearrangement links TRBV28 to TRBJ2-3, with TRBD2 as a possible D gene (6 bases). Per germline, CDR1 MDHEN and CDR2 SYDVKM. Trimming left V 8 bases short and J 0 bases short, with 9 bases between. The CDR3 sequence is 13 residues long. The CDR3 DNA reads as TGTGCCAGCGTAGCGGTTAGCACAGATACGCAGTATTTT. Residues: CASVAVSTDTQYF.

The rearrangement uses TRBV2 and TRBJ2-5; D possibly corresponds to TRBD2 (6 bases). Germline CDR1 and CDR2: SNHLY and FYNNEI. The CDR3 length is 12 residues. Trimming took 11 bases from V and 5 from J, leaving 15 bases between them. The CDR3 DNA is TGTGCCTTGTATAGCGGTCGGGAGACCCAGTACTTC. Protein sequence: CALYSGRETQYF.

The chain combines TRBV25-1 with TRBJ2-3, with TRBD1 matching 7 bases. CDR1 and CDR2 from the germline V gene are MGHDK and SYGVNS. This CDR3 has 17 residues. Germline trimming cut 3 bases from V and 0 bases from J; bases unmatched to any gene: 9. The CDR3 loop reads CASSEGTDPLSTDTQYF. CDR3 DNA: TGTGCCAGCAGTGAGGGGACAGACCCCCTTAGCACAGATACGCAGTATTTT.

The genes are TRBV6-2 or TRBV6-3 and TRBJ1-5; tentative D call: TRBD1 (5 bases). The CDR3 runs to 15 residues. The germline V gene has CDR1 MNHEY and CDR2 SVGEGT. The germline V and J ends were trimmed by 5 bases and 4 bases, with 15 bases remaining between them. CDR3: CASSPPGRGNQPQHF. CDR3 DNA: TGTGCCAGCAGTCCACCGGGACGGGGGAATCAGCCCCAGCATTTT.

J is TRBJ1-2 and V is TRBV24-1, with TRBD1 matching over 9 bases. The J segment lost 4 bases and the V segment lost 4 bases, leaving 9 bases of the junction unmatched. The CDR3 runs 16 residues. Germline V lookup: CDR1 KGHDR, CDR2 SFDVKD. The CDR3 nucleotides read TGTGCCACCAGTGACCCCGGGACAGGGAACGGCTATGGCTACACCTTC. Its translation is CATSDPGTGNGYGYTF.

The chain carries TRBV2 and TRBJ1-5; possibly TRBD1 for D (5 bases). The CDR3 is made up of 15 amino acids. Trimming took 3 bases from V and 0 from J, leaving 9 bases between them. Germline V gene lookup returns CDR1 SNHLY and CDR2 FYNNEI. CDR3 sequence reads: CASSDREGSNQPQHF. The CDR3 DNA sequence: TGTGCCAGCAGTGACAGGGAGGGTAGCAATCAGCCCCAGCATTTT.

The V call is TRBV13, the J call TRBJ2-7; D possibly corresponds to TRBD2 (6 bases). Trimming pared 4 bases from V and 3 bases from J, leaving 25 bases between. Per the germline V gene, CDR1 is PRHDT and CDR2 is FYEKMQ (reference sequence). CDR3 size: 18 residues. As DNA, the CDR3 is TGTGCCAGCAGCTCAACACGTAGCGGCGGGACCCAAATCTACGAGCAGTACTTC. This sequence encodes CASSSTRSGGTQIYEQYF.

This clone was found once. The rearrangement joins TRBV4-3 to TRBJ2-7; 8 positions agree with TRBD1. This CDR3 contains 13 residues. The V gene end was trimmed by 5 bases and the J gene end by 4 bases; junction bases not matched to a gene: 4. Germline V gene sequence: CDR1 LGHNA, CDR2 YSLEER. This chain's CDR3 is CASSTDRGYEQYF. The CDR3 DNA is TGCGCCAGCAGCACCGACAGGGGTTACGAGCAGTACTTC.

This clone was detected once. V gene TRBV7-9 combines with J gene TRBJ2-7, with 9 bases fitting TRBD1. The CDR3 loop spans 13 amino acids. Germline trimming cut 4 bases from V and 11 bases from J; bases unmatched to any gene: 9. Germline V CDR1 and CDR2: SEHNR, FQNEAQ (reference sequence). DNA for the CDR3: TGTGCCAGCAGCTCCCTGGACAGGGGATGGGAGTACTTC. Translated: CASSSLDRGWEYF. The full variable domain, completed using reference TRBV7-9 and TRBJ2-7, is DTGVSQNPRHKITKRGQNVTFRCDPISEHNRLYWYRQTLGQGPEFLTYFQNEAQLEKSRLLSDRFSAERPKGSFSTLEIQRTEQGDSAMYLCASSSLDRGWEYFGPGTRLTVT.

This chain uses TRBV29-1 with TRBJ2-1, with TRBD2 matching 10 bases. The CDR3 contains 16 residues. The ends lost 4 bases at V and 1 base at J; junction bases unmatched: 7. In germline, CDR1 is SQVTM, CDR2 ANQGSEA. CDR3 sequence reads: CSVALAGGPSYNEQFF. The CDR3 bases are TGCAGCGTTGCATTAGCGGGGGGCCCTTCCTACAATGAGCAGTTCTTC.

Details on this clone: This clone may be a read error of a much larger clone one base away. As DNA, the CDR3 is TGTGCCAGCAGTGAATCTAGCGGGGGGGCAGATACGCAGTATTTT. The encoded protein is CASSESSGGADTQYF. V and J are TRBV2 and TRBJ2-3; 12 bases agree with TRBD2. V was clipped by 2 bases and J by 4 bases; unmatched bases: 1. Germline-derived CDR1 and CDR2 are SNHLY and FYNNEI. This CDR3 comprises 15 residues.

V and J are TRBV5-1 and TRBJ2-5, with 7 bases aligning to TRBD2. The V gene end was trimmed by 5 bases and the J gene end by 4 bases; junction bases not matched to a gene: 5. In germline, CDR1 is SGHRS, CDR2 YFSETQ. CDR3 length equals 13 residues. This CDR3 is CASRAGRGETQYF. CDR3 DNA: TGCGCCAGCAGGGCAGGGAGGGGAGAGACCCAGTACTTC. The full variable domain, rest sourced from reference TRBV5-1 and TRBJ2-5, is KAGVTQTPRYLIKTRGQQVTLSCSPISGHRSVSWYQQTPGQGLQFLFEYFSETQRNKGNFPGRFSGRQFSNSRSEMNVSTLELGDSALYLCASRAGRGETQYFGPGTRLLVL.

CDR3 DNA sequence: TGTGCCAGCAGCTCCAGGGTACGATTAGGAACCTTC. Protein: CASSSRVRLGTF. The rearrangement uses TRBV5-6 and TRBJ1-2, with a tentative D call TRBD1 (5 bases). Germline V CDR1 and CDR2: SGHDT, YYEEEE. V gave up 3 bases and J gave up 14 bases, with 17 bases separating them. The CDR3 sequence is 12 residues long. Full variable domain (rest looked up from reference TRBV5-6 and TRBJ1-2): DAGVTQSPTHLIKTRGQQVTLRCSPKSGHDTVSWYQQALGQGPQFIFQYYEEEERQRGNFPDRFSGHQFPNYSSELNVNALLLGDSALYLCASSSRVRLGTFGSGTRLTVV.

The gene calls are TRBV19 and TRBJ1-2; D ambiguous. Trimming took 5 bases from V and 7 from J, leaving 14 bases between them. Germline-derived CDR1 and CDR2 are LNHDA and SQIVND (reference sequence). This CDR3 region has 13 residues. The CDR3 here is CASSPYSVSGYTF. CDR3 bases: TGTGCCAGTAGTCCTTATTCTGTCTCTGGCTACACCTTC.

The rearrangement uses TRBV24-1 and TRBJ2-3; 13 positions match TRBD2. CDR1 KGHDR and CDR2 SFDVKD come from the germline V gene. The CDR3 runs to 17 residues. After removal of 2 bases from V and 2 bases from J, the junction contained 3 bases not matched to a gene. The CDR3 DNA is TGTGCCACCAGTGATTCGACTAGCGGGGGGATCACAGATACGCAGTATTTT. Its protein is CATSDSTSGGITDTQYF.

A word on this clone: Other DNA sequences within the sample encode an identical CDR3. CDR3 nucleotides: TGCGCCAGCAGCTTGGGGTCTAGCGGGGGGCGCACAGATACGCAGTATTTT. This codes for CASSLGSSGGRTDTQYF. The chain combines TRBV5-1 with TRBJ2-3, with 11 bases identical to TRBD2. Germline assignment: CDR1 SGHRS and CDR2 YFSETQ. The CDR3 runs 17 residues. The V and J ends lost 0 bases and 1 base, in that order; junction bases with no gene match: 4. The full variable domain, in which reference TRBV5-1 and TRBJ2-3 provide the parts outside the CDR3, is KAGVTQTPRYLIKTRGQQVTLSCSPISGHRSVSWYQQTPGQGLQFLFEYFSETQRNKGNFPGRFSGRQFSNSRSEMNVSTLELGDSALYLCASSLGSSGGRTDTQYFGPGTRLTVL.